These 14 T cell receptor beta chains were all obtained from the same sample, sequenced in a study of neoadjuvant anti-PD-1 for oral cavity cancer. The assay was immunoSEQ multiplex PCR, and TCRdb's table has in-frame clones only and misses some. The sample has 35,000 to 50,000 clones; around 79% are singletons. Time point: after neoadjuvant nivolumab, at surgical resection. The source was PBMCs, collected after nivolumab (anti-PD-1) treatment. The receptors originated from a person between 35 and 79 years old with oral cavity squamous cell carcinoma.

The V and J genes are TRBV11-2 and TRBJ2-5, with 12 bases identical to TRBD2. J was trimmed by 5 bases and V by 4 bases; bases with no gene match: 2. The CDR3 contains 14 residues. The germline CDR1 and CDR2 sequences are SGHAT and FQNNGV. CDR3 protein: CASSSTSGSETQYF. The CDR3 nucleotides are TGTGCCAGCAGCTCGACTAGCGGGAGCGAGACCCAGTACTTC.

This chain connects TRBV29-1 to TRBJ2-3, with TRBD2 identical over 9 bases. From germline, CDR1 is SQVTM and CDR2 ANQGSEA. Unmatched junction bases numbered 13, after V lost 0 bases and J lost 0 bases. The CDR3 is 19 residues long. CDR3 sequence reads: CSVEDPVVPSGESTDTQYF. CDR3 coding DNA: TGCAGCGTTGAAGATCCCGTGGTTCCTAGCGGGGAGAGCACAGATACGCAGTATTTT.

V usage is TRBV28 and J usage is TRBJ2-2; TRBD2 matches 7 bases. CDR1 MDHEN and CDR2 SYDVKM come from the germline V gene. V shed 6 bases, J shed 6 bases, and the junction held 10 bases outside the gene matches. CDR3 length equals 15 residues. The chain's CDR3 is CASRQPGLKSGELFF. The CDR3 DNA follows: TGTGCCAGCAGACAACCGGGACTAAAGTCCGGGGAGCTGTTTTTT.

The V gene is TRBV29-1, the J gene TRBJ2-1; the D is unclear. The CDR3 is 17 amino acids. Germline CDR1 reads SQVTM; CDR2 reads ANQGSEA. Trimming left V 6 bases short and J 0 bases short, with 21 bases between. CDR3 protein: CSVDLHERLSSYNEQFF. DNA of the CDR3: TGCAGCGTGGACCTACATGAGAGACTGAGCTCCTACAATGAGCAGTTCTTC.

The chain joins TRBV9 to TRBJ2-2; D gene unclear. This CDR3 is built from 15 residues. The V end lost 6 bases, the J end lost 8 bases, and 20 bases lay between the germline ends. Per germline, CDR1 SGDLS and CDR2 YYNGEE. The CDR3 nucleotides are TGTGCCAGCAACCAAAAAGACACCGCTTGGGGGGAGCTGTTTTTT. This sequence encodes CASNQKDTAWGELFF.

The chain uses TRBV10-1 and TRBJ2-7; 8 bases align to TRBD2. Germline CDR1 WNHNN, CDR2 SYGVQD (reference sequence). J lost 3 bases, V lost 4 bases, and 5 bases had no gene match. The CDR3 has 14 residues. This CDR3 reads CASSASSGSYEQYF. CDR3 nucleotides: TGCGCCAGCAGTGCTAGCAGCGGGAGCTACGAGCAGTACTTC.

The V call is TRBV27, the J call TRBJ2-7; D remains unclear. Germline values: CDR1 MNHEY, CDR2 SMNVEV (reference sequence). V lost 0 bases to trimming and J lost 0 bases, with 9 bases between them. This CDR3 spans 15 amino acids. The CDR3 DNA is TGTGCCAGCAGTTTATCGGCCGGCCACTCCTACGAGCAGTACTTC. It is translated as CASSLSAGHSYEQYF.

This rearrangement joins TRBV5-1 to TRBJ1-5; the D is unclear. This CDR3 is built from 14 residues. V dropped 0 bases and J dropped 6 bases, with 10 bases sitting between them. Germline V gene data show CDR1 as SGHRS and CDR2 as YFSETQ. The CDR3: CASSLGGFGQPQHF. CDR3 bases: TGCGCCAGCAGCTTGGGGGGTTTTGGTCAGCCCCAGCATTTT.

The chain recombines TRBV2 with TRBJ1-5; 7 bases fit TRBD1. Germline CDR1 SNHLY, CDR2 FYNNEI. This CDR3 region has 14 residues. V shed 6 bases, J shed 4 bases, and the junction held 6 bases outside the gene matches. CDR3 DNA sequence: TGTGCCAGCAGAAGACAGGGAGGTAATCAGCCCCAGCATTTT. As protein: CASRRQGGNQPQHF.

The chain recombines TRBV11-2 with TRBJ2-1; possible D gene TRBD1, 5 bases. Germline V gives CDR1 SGHAT, CDR2 FQNNGV. Trimming removed 4 bases from V and 8 bases from J, with 12 bases in between. The CDR3 has 13 amino acids. CDR3: CASSSQDGYEQFF. CDR3 nucleotides: TGTGCCAGCAGCTCACAGGACGGGTATGAGCAGTTCTTC.

V and J are TRBV7-8 and TRBJ2-7; D not resolved. Trimming took 5 bases from V and 4 from J, leaving 6 bases between them. Germline CDR1 reads SGHVS; CDR2 reads FQNEAQ. The CDR3 length is 11 residues. CDR3 in DNA: TGTGCCAGCAGCCGCGGATACGAGCAGTACTTC. The encoded protein is CASSRGYEQYF. Combining the CDR3 with reference TRBV7-8 and TRBJ2-7 gives the whole variable domain GAGVSQSPRYKVAKRGQDVALRCDPISGHVSLFWYQQALGQGPEFLTYFQNEAQLDKSGLPSDRFFAERPEGSVSTLKIQRTQQEDSAVYLCASSRGYEQYFGPGTRLTVT.

The chain carries TRBV2 and TRBJ2-7, with D uncertain. Germline lookup yields CDR1 SNHLY and CDR2 FYNNEI. V gave up 6 bases and J gave up 3 bases, with 15 bases separating them. This CDR3 has 14 residues. CDR3 region: CASRVSTANYEQYF. The DNA of the CDR3 is TGTGCCAGCAGAGTCTCTACGGCGAACTACGAGCAGTACTTC.

The chain joins TRBV19 to TRBJ1-4; D is unresolved. Per germline, CDR1 LNHDA and CDR2 SQIVND (reference sequence). The length of the CDR3 is 14 residues. V was cut by 6 bases and J by 5 bases, with 13 bases left in between. The CDR3 is CASRELGRNEKLFF. CDR3 nucleotide sequence: TGTGCCAGTAGGGAACTTGGACGGAATGAAAAACTGTTTTTT. The variable domain in full, completed from reference TRBV19 and TRBJ1-4, reads DGGITQSPKYLFRKEGQNVTLSCEQNLNHDAMYWYRQDPGQGLRLIYYSQIVNDFQKGDIAEGYSVSREKKESFPLTVTSAQKNPTAFYLCASRELGRNEKLFFGSGTQLSVL.

The chain joins TRBV6-5 to TRBJ1-5; 9 nucleotides match TRBD1. V shed 7 bases, J shed 5 bases, and the junction held 9 bases outside the gene matches. The CDR3 loop spans 15 amino acids. CDR1 and CDR2 (germline): MNHEY, SVGAGI. In nucleotides, the CDR3 is TGTGCCAGCACAGGAGGTTACAGGGGGCATCAGCCCCAGCATTTT. Its protein product is CASTGGYRGHQPQHF.